The 30 T cell receptor beta chains below were found in one sample sequenced in a study of cytomegalovirus exposure and HLA in healthy donors. Amplification used 60 Vbeta primers and 13 Jbeta primers. Method: immunoSEQ multiplex PCR; TCRdb's copy keeps in-frame clones and lacks some. The profile shows about 140,000 clones, about 82% of them singletons. The sample taken for sequencing was PBMCs. The receptor source for this set is a man aged 25 to 40 in good health.

This clone came up a few times. The V and J genes are TRBV27 and TRBJ1-4; perhaps TRBD1 as D (5 bases). V was pared by 5 bases and J by 7 bases, with 17 bases between. There are 15 residues in the CDR3. The V gene's germline CDR1 is MNHEY and CDR2 SMNVEV (reference sequence). The CDR3 DNA reads TGTGCCAGCAGTCCCGGTGTGGGGGGTGTTGAAAAACTGTTTTTT. Translated, it gives CASSPGVGGVEKLFF.

The CDR3 region has the DNA TGTGCCAGCAGTTACTGGGGCGGTGGGGTCCAAGAGACCCAGTACTTC. Translation gives CASSYWGGGVQETQYF. The V and J genes are TRBV6-6 and TRBJ2-7; D possibly corresponds to TRBD1 (5 bases). The DNA end lines up better with TRBJ2-5; the J call may be wrong. Germline V lookup: CDR1 MNHNY, CDR2 SVGAGI (reference sequence). This CDR3 is built from 16 residues.

The chain recombines TRBV5-1 with TRBJ1-1, with 7 bases lining up with TRBD1. Trimming removed 4 bases from V and 1 base from J; junction bases left unmatched: 13. Looked up from germline, CDR1 is SGHRS and CDR2 is YFSETQ. The CDR3 runs to 17 residues. The CDR3 DNA sequence: TGCGCCAGCAGCGAACGACAGGGCGGGTATTGGAACACTGAAGCTTTCTTT. Encoded protein: CASSERQGGYWNTEAFF.

This chain connects TRBV4-1 to TRBJ2-1; 8 nucleotides align to TRBD2. The CDR3 is 16 residues long. With 0 bases clipped from V and 7 bases from J, the junction kept 8 bases outside the gene matches. Per germline, CDR1 MGHRA and CDR2 YSYEKL. The CDR3 here is CASSQEPGLVGNEQFF. CDR3 in DNA: TGCGCCAGCAGCCAAGAACCGGGACTAGTGGGGAATGAGCAGTTCTTC.

CDR3 in amino acids: CASSQGQGVSEQYF. Written as DNA, the CDR3 is TGTGCCAGCAGCCAGGGACAGGGGGTCAGCGAGCAGTACTTC. The rearrangement uses TRBV7-2 and TRBJ2-7; 11 bases are shared with TRBD1. Germline loops: CDR1 SGHTA, CDR2 FQGNSA. This CDR3 region has 14 residues. V shed 5 bases and J 6 bases; nucleotides not matched to a gene: 6.

The rearrangement uses TRBV18 and TRBJ2-1, with D possibly TRBD2 on 5 matching bases. The CDR3 has 11 residues. The germline gives CDR1 KGHSH, CDR2 LQKENI. V was shortened by 3 bases and J by 9 bases, with 6 bases between the two germline ends. In nucleotides, the CDR3 is TGTGCCAGCTCACCGGAGGTTGAGCAGTTCTTC. Its protein product is CASSPEVEQFF.

The rearrangement uses TRBV7-3 and TRBJ2-5; 9 bases line up with TRBD2. The V gene end was trimmed by 2 bases and the J gene end by 2 bases; junction bases not matched to a gene: 3. Germline CDR1 reads SGHTA; CDR2 reads FQGTGA. The CDR3 is 15 amino acids. CDR3 nucleotides: TGTGCCAGCAGCTTACTAGCGGGACCTCAAGAGACCCAGTACTTC. The encoded protein is CASSLLAGPQETQYF.

The V call is TRBV7-9, the J call TRBJ2-1, with 8 bases lining up with TRBD2. This CDR3 comprises 15 residues. With V trimmed by 5 bases and J by 8 bases, 11 bases remained unmatched. Germline V CDR1 and CDR2: SEHNR, FQNEAQ (reference sequence). In nucleotides, the CDR3 is TGTGCCAGCAGCCCCCGCCAGCGGGAGTTAGATGAGCAGTTCTTC. It is translated as CASSPRQRELDEQFF.

This chain connects TRBV2 to TRBJ2-7, with 8 bases matching TRBD1. This CDR3 has 13 residues. V shed 5 bases, J shed 7 bases, and the junction held 7 bases outside the gene matches. CDR1 is SNHLY, CDR2 FYNNEI, per germline. DNA for the CDR3: TGTGCCAGCAGTCATACAGGGGGTCGGGAGCAGTACTTC. Residues: CASSHTGGREQYF.

The J gene is TRBJ2-5, the V gene TRBV12-5; D is perhaps TRBD1 (6 bases). Between the trimmed V and J ends, which lost 1 base and 2 bases, there was a span of 8 bases. Germline V lookup: CDR1 LGHNT, CDR2 FRNRAP. This CDR3 contains 14 residues. The CDR3 DNA reads as TGTGCTAGTGGTTTGGGACAGGTACAAGAGACCCAGTACTTC. Protein: CASGLGQVQETQYF.

The chain joins TRBV5-4 to TRBJ2-2; D possibly corresponds to TRBD2 (6 bases). The CDR3 is 15 residues long. V was pared by 4 bases and J by 4 bases, with 14 bases between. Germline assignment: CDR1 SGHNT and CDR2 YYREEE (reference sequence). The CDR3 loop is CASSGRKGGTGELFF. DNA of the CDR3: TGTGCCAGCAGCGGGAGGAAAGGTGGCACCGGGGAGCTGTTTTTT.

This clone was counted once. CDR3 in DNA: TGCGCCAGCAGCCCCCTAGCAGGGGTGAGTGAGCAGTACTTC. This encodes CASSPLAGVSEQYF. This sequence joins TRBV4-1 and TRBJ2-7; possibly TRBD1 for D (6 bases). The CDR3 has 14 amino acids. Trimming removed 4 bases from V and 7 bases from J, with 17 bases in between. The germline gives CDR1 MGHRA, CDR2 YSYEKL.

About this clone: Other DNA sequences of this sample code for an identical CDR3. The V gene is TRBV18, the J gene TRBJ2-7, with D maybe TRBD1 (5 bases). There are 15 residues in the CDR3. V was pared by 0 bases and J by 4 bases, with 13 bases between. The germline V gene has CDR1 KGHSH and CDR2 LQKENI. The CDR3 reads CASSPPGQGSYEQYF. As DNA, the CDR3 is TGTGCCAGCTCACCACCGGGGCAGGGTAGTTACGAGCAGTACTTC. The full variable domain, rest sourced from reference TRBV18 and TRBJ2-7, is NAGVMQNPRHLVRRRGQEARLRCSPMKGHSHVYWYRQLPEEGLKFMVYLQKENIIDESGMPKERFSAEFPKEGPSILRIQQVVRGDSAAYFCASSPPGQGSYEQYFGPGTRLTVT.

The J gene is TRBJ2-7, the V gene TRBV5-6; tentatively, D is TRBD2 (6 bases). V lost 3 bases to trimming and J lost 3 bases, with 10 bases between them. The germline gives CDR1 SGHDT, CDR2 YYEEEE. This CDR3 region has 13 residues. The CDR3 DNA sequence: TGTGCCAGCAGCTGGGGGGTGGGCTACGAGCAGTACTTC. Translated, it gives CASSWGVGYEQYF.

With regard to this clone: Mismatch with germline at one junction end may stem from a read error. The chain employs TRBV7-9 and TRBJ2-2; 7 nucleotides align to TRBD1. The length of the CDR3 is 15 residues. Germline CDR1 reads SEHNR; CDR2 reads FQNEAQ (reference sequence). The CDR3 here is CSSRDRDVNTGELFF. CDR3 DNA sequence: TGTTCCAGCCGGGACAGAGACGTTAACACCGGGGAGCTGTTTTTT.

V and J are TRBV30 and TRBJ2-1; a weak D match, TRBD1 (6 bases). In germline, CDR1 is GTSNPN, CDR2 SVGIG (reference sequence). Trimming pared 4 bases from V and 10 bases from J, leaving 14 bases between. The CDR3 contains 12 residues. The CDR3 here is CAWIDRRREQFF. As DNA, the CDR3 is TGTGCCTGGATTGACAGGAGGCGGGAGCAGTTCTTC.

This clone was counted a few times. The chain recombines TRBV6-5 with TRBJ2-6; TRBD1 might be the D (6 bases). Germline lookup yields CDR1 MNHEY and CDR2 SVGAGI. The length of the CDR3 is 15 residues. Trimming pared 2 bases from V and 1 base from J, leaving 6 bases between. The CDR3 DNA is TGTGCCAGCAGTTACAGGGGGTCTGGGGCCAACGTCCTGACTTTC. Encoded protein: CASSYRGSGANVLTF.

This clone was counted only a few times. The rearrangement uses TRBV4-3 and TRBJ2-7; D is ambiguous. The germline CDR1 and CDR2 sequences are LGHNA and YSLEER. The CDR3 covers 14 residues. Trimming took off 0 bases at V and 4 bases at J, with 10 bases between the two ends. CDR3 sequence reads: CASSQDHLIYEQYF. The CDR3 coding sequence is TGCGCCAGCAGCCAAGATCACTTAATTTACGAGCAGTACTTC.

The CDR3 DNA sequence: TGTGCCACCAGCAGAGATGAGAGCATTCAGTACTTC. Translation: CATSRDESIQYF. The chain couples TRBV15 to TRBJ2-4; D is unclear. Germline V gene lookup returns CDR1 LNHNV and CDR2 YYDKDF (reference sequence). This CDR3 comprises 12 residues. The V gene lost 0 bases and the J gene lost 9 bases, with 6 bases spanning the gap. The full variable domain, rest sourced from reference TRBV15 and TRBJ2-4, is DAMVIQNPRYQVTQFGKPVTLSCSQTLNHNVMYWYQQKSSQAPKLLFHYYDKDFNNEADTPDNFQSRRPNTSFCFLDIRSPGLGDTAMYLCATSRDESIQYFGAGTRLSVL.

The CDR3 DNA follows: TGCGCCAGCACTCGGCGGCCCCTCACCGGGGAGCTGTTTTTT. This sequence encodes CASTRRPLTGELFF. This chain uses TRBV5-1 with TRBJ2-2; D remains ambiguous. Per the germline V gene, CDR1 is SGHRS and CDR2 is YFSETQ. The CDR3 is 14 amino acids. V was pared by 6 bases and J by 4 bases, with 13 bases between. The whole variable domain, remainder taken from reference TRBV5-1 and TRBJ2-2, is KAGVTQTPRYLIKTRGQQVTLSCSPISGHRSVSWYQQTPGQGLQFLFEYFSETQRNKGNFPGRFSGRQFSNSRSEMNVSTLELGDSALYLCASTRRPLTGELFFGEGSRLTVL.

The table lists this clone with a few counts. The chain couples TRBV7-6 to TRBJ2-7, with D perhaps matching TRBD2 (5 bases). The V end lost 1 base, the J end lost 7 bases, and 20 bases lay between the germline ends. Per the germline V gene, CDR1 is SGHVS and CDR2 is FNYEAQ. This CDR3 is built from 16 residues. CDR3: CASSLDIPARSGEQYF. The CDR3 DNA sequence: TGTGCCAGCAGCTTAGATATCCCGGCCCGCTCGGGGGAGCAGTACTTC.

The genes are TRBV7-7 and TRBJ1-4; tentatively, D is TRBD1 (5 bases). Germline lookup yields CDR1 SSHAT and CDR2 FNYEAQ (reference sequence). The V and J ends lost 3 bases and 7 bases respectively, with 9 bases between them. The CDR3 spans 13 residues. CDR3 in amino acids: CASSLKRGEKLFF. DNA for the CDR3: TGTGCCAGCAGCTTGAAAAGGGGTGAAAAACTGTTTTTT. Full variable domain (rest looked up from reference TRBV7-7 and TRBJ1-4): GAGVSQSPRYKVTKRGQDVTLRCDPISSHATLYWYQQALGQGPEFLTYFNYEAQPDKSGLPSDRFSAERPEGSISTLTIQRTEQRDSAMYRCASSLKRGEKLFFGSGTQLSVL.

The V and J genes are TRBV7-3 and TRBJ2-2; possible D gene TRBD2, 6 bases. Germline assignment: CDR1 SGHTA and CDR2 FQGTGA. V was trimmed by 3 bases and J by 3 bases, leaving 17 bases between them. This CDR3 has 17 amino acids. The CDR3 DNA follows: TGTGCCAGCAGCTTTTTGGGAGGCTCGCGTGACACCGGGGAGCTGTTTTTT. Protein sequence: CASSFLGGSRDTGELFF.

V and J are TRBV7-9 and TRBJ2-3; 11 bases are shared with TRBD1. V dropped 11 bases and J dropped 4; count of bases not matched to a gene: 5. This CDR3 is built from 13 residues. Germline CDR1 is SEHNR and CDR2 is FQNEAQ (reference sequence). CDR3 region: CADRTGGSDTQYF. CDR3 in DNA: TGTGCCGACAGGACAGGGGGCTCAGATACGCAGTATTTT.

The gene calls are TRBV7-9 and TRBJ2-7; 7 bases map to TRBD1. The CDR3 is 16 amino acids. V lost 5 bases to trimming and J lost 3 bases; unmatched junction nucleotides: 13. Germline V gives CDR1 SEHNR, CDR2 FQNEAQ (reference sequence). CDR3 amino acids: CASSHAVEAGGYEQYF. Written as DNA, the CDR3 is TGTGCCAGCAGCCACGCCGTCGAGGCAGGGGGCTACGAGCAGTACTTC.

The rearrangement links TRBV7-9 to TRBJ2-1; D may be TRBD2 (6 bases). Germline lookup yields CDR1 SEHNR and CDR2 FQNEAQ (reference sequence). The CDR3 runs to 12 residues. Trimming cost V 11 bases and J 4 bases, with 12 bases left between them. The CDR3 coding sequence is TGTGCCGGCTCGGAGGGGTACAATGAGCAGTTCTTC. Its translation: CAGSEGYNEQFF.

V usage is TRBV11-2 and J usage is TRBJ2-6; D call uncertain. Trimming removed 4 bases at V and 4 bases at J, with 8 bases between. This CDR3 contains 14 residues. Germline assignment: CDR1 SGHAT and CDR2 FQNNGV. The CDR3 bases are TGTGCCAGCAGCTCCTACTTAGGGGCCAACGTCCTGACTTTC. This gives the protein CASSSYLGANVLTF.

The chain recombines TRBV30 with TRBJ1-2; D is unresolved. V was cut by 1 base and J by 2 bases, with 5 bases left in between. Germline assignment: CDR1 GTSNPN and CDR2 SVGIG (reference sequence). The CDR3 has 12 residues. The CDR3 reads CAWSGQNYGYTF. The CDR3 nucleotides are TGTGCCTGGAGTGGACAAAACTATGGCTACACCTTC.

The chain employs TRBV5-1 and TRBJ2-7; D is possibly TRBD1 (5 bases). V was shortened by 3 bases and J by 4 bases, with 14 bases between the two germline ends. The CDR3 contains 14 residues. Germline assignment: CDR1 SGHRS and CDR2 YFSETQ. In DNA form, the CDR3 reads TGCGCCAGCAGCTGGGTAGGGGTCGAATACGAGCAGTACTTC. It translates to CASSWVGVEYEQYF.

The chain is built from TRBV2 and TRBJ2-7, with a weak D call TRBD2 (6 bases). Trimming removed 6 bases at V and 7 bases at J, with 10 bases between. The germline gives CDR1 SNHLY, CDR2 FYNNEI. This CDR3 region has 11 residues. CDR3 residues: CASRVGLEQYF. The CDR3 region has the DNA TGTGCCAGCAGAGTAGGACTAGAGCAGTACTTC.